Following are 19 T cell receptor beta chains from one sample sequenced in a study of read filtering for tumor transcriptome and immune sequencing. This library used roughly 0.4 ug RNA and molecular barcoded adaptors spanning alpha/delta and beta/gamma chains. TCRdb fed the reads into MiXCR, producing one record per CDR3 protein. The profile shows about 30,000 distinct CDR3 sequences, approximately 18% of them singletons. Sequenced: a population of CD138-negative cells sorted from bone marrow. These receptors all come from a donor older than 35 with multiple myeloma.

V gene TRBV27 combines with J gene TRBJ2-7, with 12 nucleotides matching TRBD2. Germline values: CDR1 MNHEY, CDR2 SMNVEV (reference sequence). There are 18 residues in the CDR3. V lost 6 bases, J lost 0 bases, and 12 bases stayed unmatched. The CDR3 here is CASSTLHGLAGSSYEQYF. The CDR3 DNA follows: TGTGCCAGCAGCACACTTCATGGACTAGCGGGAAGCTCCTACGAGCAGTACTTC.

This clonotype was counted many times. This chain connects TRBV4-2 to TRBJ2-5, with D unresolved. The CDR3 sequence is 15 residues long. Trimming took off 0 bases at V and 1 base at J, with 9 bases between the two ends. The germline V gene encodes CDR1 LGHNA and CDR2 YNFKEQ. CDR3 coding DNA: TGTGCCAGCAGCCAAGAGGAACGGATCCAAGAGACCCAGTACTTC. It specifies CASSQEERIQETQYF.

Many counts were recorded for this clonotype. The CDR3 DNA is TGTGCCAGCAGCTTCCGGGGACTAGCAGTAGATACGCAGTATTTT. Translating it yields CASSFRGLAVDTQYF. V and J are TRBV7-3 and TRBJ2-3, with 9 bases that match TRBD2. The V gene end was trimmed by 3 bases and the J gene end by 5 bases; junction bases not matched to a gene: 6. Germline CDR1 and CDR2: SGHTA and FQGTGA. This CDR3 contains 15 residues.

This clonotype has at least ten counts. This chain links TRBV20-1 with TRBJ2-7; 10 bases map to TRBD2. Germline V gene data show CDR1 as DFQATT and CDR2 as SNEGSKA (reference sequence). The trim removed 6 bases at V and 3 bases at J, leaving 8 bases unmatched. The CDR3 consists of 14 residues. Here the CDR3 DNA reads TGCAGTGCCTTGGGGGTAGCGGGGGGCTACGAGCAGTACTTC. Its protein is CSALGVAGGYEQYF.

This clonotype has a count of ten or more. The gene calls are TRBV24-1 and TRBJ2-1; 9 nucleotides line up with TRBD1. V shed 5 bases, J shed 8 bases, and the junction held 9 bases outside the gene matches. Germline V gene lookup returns CDR1 KGHDR and CDR2 SFDVKD. This CDR3 contains 15 residues. This chain's CDR3 is CATSATDRGGDEQFF. Written as DNA, the CDR3 is TGTGCCACCAGTGCGACGGACAGGGGTGGCGATGAGCAGTTCTTC.

Remarks on this clonotype: This likely comes from a read error, as the CDR3 has no conserved phenylalanine or tryptophan at its end. The chain links TRBV5-1 to TRBJ1-2, with D uncertain. The germline gives CDR1 SGHRS, CDR2 YFSETQ. V lost 5 bases and J lost 2, with 16 bases in between. The CDR3 totals 15 residues. The DNA for the CDR3 is TGCGCCAGCAGGAACAAGACGGATCCAAACTATGGCTACACCCTC. It encodes CASRNKTDPNYGYTL.

The V gene is TRBV5-1, the J gene TRBJ2-5, with D maybe TRBD1 (5 bases). The CDR3 is 12 amino acids. CDR1 is SGHRS and CDR2 is YFSETQ in the germline V gene. V gave up 3 bases and J gave up 5 bases, with 8 bases separating them. The CDR3 loop reads CASSSAGETQYF. In DNA form, the CDR3 reads TGCGCCAGCAGCTCTGCAGGGGAGACCCAGTACTTC.

This clonotype was counted at least ten times. This chain joins TRBV6-1 and TRBJ2-5, with D possibly TRBD2 on 5 matching bases. V lost 8 bases, J lost 1 base, and 11 bases lay in between. CDR1 is MNHNS, CDR2 SASEGT, per germline. CDR3 length equals 13 residues. The CDR3 DNA is TGTGCCAGCGTGAGGGCAATCCAAGAGACCCAGTACTTC. Amino acid sequence: CASVRAIQETQYF.

Details on this clonotype: At one end the junction does not follow the germline gene, possibly because of a read error. V and J are TRBV28 and TRBJ2-2, with 7 bases lining up with TRBD1. This CDR3 region has 16 residues. The V gene's germline CDR1 is MDHEN and CDR2 SYDVKM. CDR3 sequence (DNA): TGTGCCAGCAGTCGCCTTGGGACAGAGAACACCGGGGAGCTGTTTTTC. It is translated as CASSRLGTENTGELFF.

This clonotype was counted many times. The chain joins TRBV20-1 to TRBJ2-5; 11 bases fit TRBD2. The ends lost 5 bases at V and 9 bases at J; junction bases unmatched: 14. The CDR3 is 15 residues long. Per germline, CDR1 DFQATT and CDR2 SNEGSKA (reference sequence). CDR3 bases: TGCAGTGCTCTGACTAGCGGGGCGCCCGGCGGGGCCCAGTACTTC. The encoded protein is CSALTSGAPGGAQYF.

This clonotype was seen at least ten times. The chain carries TRBV29-1 and TRBJ1-5; 8 nucleotides line up with TRBD1. The V gene's germline CDR1 is SQVTM and CDR2 ANQGSEA. J lost 7 bases, V lost 3 bases, and 5 bases had no gene match. CDR3 length: 13 amino acids. DNA for the CDR3: TGCAGCGTTGACGCAGGGGGCGGGCAGCCCCAGCATTTT. Translating gives CSVDAGGGQPQHF. The entire variable domain, with the rest obtained from reference TRBV29-1 and TRBJ1-5, is as follows: SAVISQKPSRDICQRGTSLTIQCQVDSQVTMMFWYRQQPGQSLTLIATANQGSEATYESGFVIDKFPISRPNLTFSTLTVSNMSPEDSSIYLCSVDAGGGQPQHFGDGTRLSIL.

By frequency in the sample, this clonotype is medium-sized. DNA of the CDR3: TGTGCCTGGAGCCCGGACAATGAGCAGTTCTTC. Translation gives CAWSPDNEQFF. This chain links TRBV30 with TRBJ2-1; D is uncertain. The CDR3 consists of 11 residues. Germline-derived CDR1 and CDR2 are GTSNPN and SVGIG (reference sequence). V lost 3 bases and J 5 bases, leaving 5 bases between the germline ends.

The chain has TRBV12-3 or TRBV12-4 and TRBJ2-1; no reliable D call. This CDR3 spans 15 amino acids. The V gene lost 2 bases and the J gene lost 0 bases, with 8 bases spanning the gap. CDR3 region: CASSLRSSSYNEQFF. Here the CDR3 DNA reads TGTGCCAGCAGTTTACGATCCAGCTCCTACAATGAGCAGTTCTTC.

This clonotype was counted ten times or more. The chain has TRBV29-1 and TRBJ1-1, with D possibly matching TRBD1 (6 bases). From germline, CDR1 is SQVTM and CDR2 ANQGSEA. With 8 bases removed from V and 7 bases from J, the gap between germline ends came to 17 bases. The CDR3 is 12 residues long. The CDR3 DNA follows: TGCAGCTGTCGGGACACAGTCTATGAAGCTTTCTTT. It codes for CSCRDTVYEAFF.

This clonotype has a count of ten or more. V is TRBV18 and J is TRBJ1-5; D perhaps matches TRBD1 (5 bases). From germline, CDR1 is KGHSH and CDR2 LQKENI. V lost 3 bases and J 0 bases, leaving 12 bases between the germline ends. The CDR3 loop spans 16 amino acids. The chain's CDR3 is CASSPQDSYSNQPQHF. DNA of the CDR3: TGTGCCAGCTCACCGCAAGACAGTTATAGCAATCAGCCCCAGCATTTT.

Of note for this clonotype: This may be a read error, as it is one base from a much larger clone. J is TRBJ2-2 and V is TRBV28; maybe TRBD1 (5 bases). This CDR3 is built from 15 residues. V lost 3 bases and J 3 bases, leaving 11 bases between the germline ends. Germline CDR1 and CDR2: MDHEN and SYDVKM. The CDR3 here is CASSFIRADTGELFF. The CDR3 DNA reads TGTGCCAGCAGTTTCATCAGGGCGGACACCGGGGAGCTGTTTTTT.

This clonotype is classed as medium-sized. The chain combines TRBV12-3 or TRBV12-4 with TRBJ2-1, with TRBD2 identical over 8 bases. The CDR3 has 16 residues. The trim removed 3 bases at V and 12 bases at J, leaving 16 bases unmatched. For the CDR3, the DNA is TGTGCCAGCAGTTTCGACGATGCCGGGACTAGATCGACGCAGTTCTTC. Translating gives CASSFDDAGTRSTQFF.

In its sample, this clonotype ranks as medium-sized. The V call is TRBV18, the J call TRBJ1-5; TRBD1 might be the D (5 bases). Germline CDR1 is KGHSH and CDR2 is LQKENI. The CDR3 extends over 17 amino acids. Trimming removed 1 base from V and 0 bases from J, with 13 bases in between. CDR3 DNA sequence: TGTGCCAGCTCACCACGTAACCGGGACTATAGCAATCAGCCCCAGCATTTT. Translated, it gives CASSPRNRDYSNQPQHF.

This clonotype was observed many times. The chain is built from TRBV20-1 and TRBJ2-1, with 7 bases lining up with TRBD2. The CDR3 is 16 amino acids. The germline CDR1 and CDR2 sequences are DFQATT and SNEGSKA (reference sequence). V lost 0 bases, J lost 2 bases, and 7 bases stayed unmatched. CDR3 loop: CSARDGVAGTYNEQFF. The CDR3 DNA reads TGCAGTGCTAGAGATGGGGTAGCGGGTACCTACAATGAGCAGTTCTTC.